The clone carrying this T cell receptor (beta chain) appeared a single time. The sample carries other DNA sequences with the same CDR3. The study enrolled healthy HIV-negative adults without recent acute infections or vaccinations as donors. The sample is drawn from a study of shared clonotypes between healthy human individuals. Only in-frame clones appear in the TCRdb table, and some are missing; sequencing was by immunoSEQ multiplex PCR. The sample carries some 530,000 clones, roughly 80% recorded once. V lost 3 bases and J lost 1, with 4 bases in between. Germline CDR1 is KGHSH and CDR2 is LQKENI. CDR3 length: 13 amino acids.

The sample consisted of PBMCs. The chain has TRBV18 and TRBJ1-5; D uncertain. This receptor was identified in a woman between 40 and 55 years old in good health. Some clones in this sample may be carry-over from other donors' samples. CDR3: CASSPDSNQPQHF. The CDR3 coding sequence is TGTGCCAGCTCACCCGACAGCAATCAGCCCCAGCATTTT.